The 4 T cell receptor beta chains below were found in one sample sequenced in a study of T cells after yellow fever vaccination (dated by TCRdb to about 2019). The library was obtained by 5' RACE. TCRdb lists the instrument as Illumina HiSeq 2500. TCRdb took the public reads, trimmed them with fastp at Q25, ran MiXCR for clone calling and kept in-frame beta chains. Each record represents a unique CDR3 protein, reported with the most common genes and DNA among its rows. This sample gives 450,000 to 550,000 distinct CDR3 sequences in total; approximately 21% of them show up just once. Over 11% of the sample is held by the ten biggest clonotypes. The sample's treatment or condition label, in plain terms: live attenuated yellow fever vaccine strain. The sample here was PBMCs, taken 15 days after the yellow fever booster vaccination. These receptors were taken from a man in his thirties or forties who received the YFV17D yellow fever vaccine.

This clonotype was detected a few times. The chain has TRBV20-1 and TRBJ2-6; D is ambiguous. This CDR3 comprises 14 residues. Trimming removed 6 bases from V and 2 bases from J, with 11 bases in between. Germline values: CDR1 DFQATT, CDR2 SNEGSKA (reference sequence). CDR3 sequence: CSAFGVPGANVLTF. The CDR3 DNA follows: TGCAGTGCCTTTGGGGTTCCTGGGGCCAACGTCCTGACTTTC.

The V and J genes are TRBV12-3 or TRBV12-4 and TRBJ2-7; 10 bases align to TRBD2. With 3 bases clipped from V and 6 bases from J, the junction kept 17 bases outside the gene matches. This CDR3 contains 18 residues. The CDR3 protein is CASSFTPSGSFNPREQYF. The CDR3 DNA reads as TGTGCCAGCAGTTTTACTCCTAGCGGGAGCTTTAATCCTCGCGAGCAGTACTTC.

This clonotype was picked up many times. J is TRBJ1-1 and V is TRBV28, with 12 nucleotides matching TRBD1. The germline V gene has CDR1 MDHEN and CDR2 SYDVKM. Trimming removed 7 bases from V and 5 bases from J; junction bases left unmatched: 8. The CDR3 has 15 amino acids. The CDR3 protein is CASIGDRGRGTEAFF. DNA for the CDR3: TGTGCCAGCATCGGGGACAGGGGGCGCGGGACTGAAGCTTTCTTT. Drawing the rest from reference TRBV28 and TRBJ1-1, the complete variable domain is DVKVTQSSRYLVKRTGEKVFLECVQDMDHENMFWYRQDPGLGLRLIYFSYDVKMKEKGDIPEGYSVSREKKERFSLILESASTNQTSMYLCASIGDRGRGTEAFFGQGTRLTVV.

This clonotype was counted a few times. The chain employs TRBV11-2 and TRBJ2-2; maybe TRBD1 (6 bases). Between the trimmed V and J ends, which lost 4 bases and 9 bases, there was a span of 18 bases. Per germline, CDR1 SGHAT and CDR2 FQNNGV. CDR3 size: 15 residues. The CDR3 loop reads CASSSRTATPRELFF. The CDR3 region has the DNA TGTGCCAGCAGCTCACGGACAGCCACCCCCCGGGAGCTGTTTTTT.